These 31 T cell receptor beta chains were sequenced from one sample in a study of memory CD4+ T cells and cytomegalovirus serostatus. Some clones are missing from TCRdb's copy, which holds only in-frame ones; the method was immunoSEQ multiplex PCR. The sample has about 56,000 clones; around three quarters are singletons. Single viable CD3+CD4+CD8-CD45RO+ cells were sorted as the memory CD4+ T cells. The sample was memory CD4+ T cells from blood. Receptors were obtained from an adult in good health and CMV-seropositive.

This chain links TRBV2 with TRBJ2-1; D unclear. Germline V CDR1 and CDR2: SNHLY, FYNNEI. The V and J ends lost 5 bases and 7 bases respectively, with 12 bases between them. The CDR3 consists of 13 residues. CDR3 DNA sequence: TGTGCCAGCAGTAGGAGCATTAGTAATGAGCAGTTCTTC. This gives the protein CASSRSISNEQFF.

Here the CDR3 reads CAWSPLAGQGQPQHF. The CDR3 DNA is TGTGCCTGGAGTCCCCTCGCAGGGCAAGGTCAGCCCCAGCATTTT. The gene calls are TRBV30 and TRBJ1-5; tentative D call: TRBD1 (5 bases). V dropped 2 bases and J dropped 6 bases, with 17 bases sitting between them. CDR3 size: 15 residues. CDR1 is GTSNPN and CDR2 is SVGIG in the germline V gene (reference sequence).

In nucleotides, the CDR3 is TGTGCCAGCAGCCGTCTAGCGGGAGGGCCTCATGAGCAGTTCTTC. Protein: CASSRLAGGPHEQFF. The chain combines TRBV5-4 with TRBJ2-1, with TRBD2 matching 12 bases. CDR3 size: 15 residues. V dropped 4 bases and J dropped 8; count of bases not matched to a gene: 7. Germline V gives CDR1 SGHNT, CDR2 YYREEE (reference sequence).

J is TRBJ2-5 and V is TRBV7-9; D uncertain. V was shortened by 4 bases and J by 3 bases, with 9 bases between the two germline ends. CDR3 length equals 13 residues. In germline, CDR1 is SEHNR, CDR2 FQNEAQ (reference sequence). The CDR3 sequence: CASSSTHEETQYF. CDR3 DNA sequence: TGTGCCAGCAGCTCCACACATGAAGAGACCCAGTACTTC.

This rearrangement joins TRBV6-6 to TRBJ1-4; TRBD1 matches 9 bases. The CDR3 is 13 residues long. Germline V gene data show CDR1 as MNHNY and CDR2 as SVGAGI (reference sequence). Trimming removed 4 bases from V and 7 bases from J; junction bases left unmatched: 1. As DNA, the CDR3 is TGTGCCAGCAGTTGGACAGGGGCTGAAAAACTGTTTTTT. It translates to CASSWTGAEKLFF.

The chain links TRBV4-3 to TRBJ2-3, with 8 positions matching TRBD1. CDR3 size: 17 residues. The germline gives CDR1 LGHNA, CDR2 YSLEER. Unmatched junction bases numbered 12, after V lost 6 bases and J lost 1 base. CDR3 DNA: TGCGCCAGCAGTTCCTCAGGGGGCTGGGGTGGCACAGATACGCAGTATTTT. Translation gives CASSSSGGWGGTDTQYF.

This chain joins TRBV5-1 and TRBJ2-5, with D possibly being TRBD2 (5 bases). CDR3 length: 13 amino acids. Trimming left V 3 bases short and J 4 bases short, with 10 bases between. The germline gives CDR1 SGHRS, CDR2 YFSETQ. The CDR3: CASSSSFGETQYF. The DNA for the CDR3 is TGCGCCAGCAGCTCTAGCTTTGGAGAGACCCAGTACTTC.

The CDR3 DNA follows: TGTGCCACCTCCGGGGGTAGCTTGACTAGCACAGATACGCAGTATTTT. This encodes CATSGGSLTSTDTQYF. V usage is TRBV19 and J usage is TRBJ2-3; possible D gene TRBD2, 6 bases. CDR1 is LNHDA and CDR2 is SQIVND in the germline V gene (reference sequence). Trimming pared 10 bases from V and 0 bases from J, leaving 20 bases between. The length of the CDR3 is 16 residues.

The chain employs TRBV30 and TRBJ1-1; D is unresolved. This CDR3 comprises 11 residues. Trimming pared 2 bases from V and 7 bases from J, leaving 8 bases between. Germline V gene sequence: CDR1 GTSNPN, CDR2 SVGIG (reference sequence). The CDR3 nucleotides are TGTGCCTGGAGTCGCGAGGGTGAAGCTTTCTTT. Amino acids: CAWSREGEAFF. Looking up the rest from reference TRBV30 and TRBJ1-1 gives the full variable domain: SQTIHQWPATLVQPVGSPLSLECTVEGTSNPNLYWYRQAAGRGLQLLFYSVGIGQISSEVPQNLSASRPQDRQFILSSKKLLLSDSGFYLCAWSREGEAFFGQGTRLTVV.

This rearrangement joins TRBV9 to TRBJ1-2; D is uncertain. From germline, CDR1 is SGDLS and CDR2 YYNGEE. Trimming removed 2 bases at V and 2 bases at J, with 19 bases between. CDR3 size: 17 residues. In nucleotides, the CDR3 is TGTGCCAGCAGCGTTTTCTCAGAAGTATCGGTCAACTATGGCTACACCTTC. Its translation is CASSVFSEVSVNYGYTF.

This chain joins TRBV11-3 and TRBJ2-2; D ambiguous. Deletions cut 1 base from V and 5 bases from J, with 5 bases between. Per the germline V gene, CDR1 is SGHNT and CDR2 is YENEEA. The CDR3 has 13 amino acids. The CDR3 reads CASSLARTGELFF. Here the CDR3 DNA reads TGTGCCAGCAGCTTAGCAAGAACCGGGGAGCTGTTTTTT.

This chain connects TRBV4-1 to TRBJ2-1, with no clear D. V dropped 2 bases and J dropped 4 bases, with 6 bases sitting between them. In germline, CDR1 is MGHRA, CDR2 YSYEKL. CDR3 length: 13 amino acids. The CDR3 coding sequence is TGCGCCAGCAGCCAATTAACGTACAATGAGCAGTTCTTC. Its translation: CASSQLTYNEQFF.

This chain uses TRBV11-2 with TRBJ2-4; perhaps TRBD2 as D (6 bases). This CDR3 region has 11 residues. From germline, CDR1 is SGHAT and CDR2 FQNNGV. Trimming took off 8 bases at V and 8 bases at J, with 10 bases between the two ends. The CDR3 nucleotides read TGTGCCAGCGAAGGAGGGGACATTCAGTACTTC. This translates into CASEGGDIQYF.

This chain uses TRBV29-1 with TRBJ2-5, with TRBD1 as a possible D gene (5 bases). The CDR3 spans 12 residues. V gave up 5 bases and J gave up 5 bases, with 12 bases separating them. Germline values: CDR1 SQVTM, CDR2 ANQGSEA. The CDR3 region is CSVRPGKETQYF. The CDR3 bases are TGCAGCGTTAGGCCAGGGAAGGAGACCCAGTACTTC.

This chain uses TRBV7-2 with TRBJ1-1, with D possibly TRBD1 on 6 matching bases. In germline, CDR1 is SGHTA, CDR2 FQGNSA. The CDR3 totals 14 residues. V was pared by 3 bases and J by 4 bases, with 12 bases between. The CDR3 nucleotides are TGTGCCAGCAGCTTGGGCAGGGGAGGCACTGAAGCTTTCTTT. This gives the protein CASSLGRGGTEAFF.

This clone was observed a handful of times. The chain uses TRBV7-6 and TRBJ1-4, with a possible D match to TRBD1 (6 bases). The germline gives CDR1 SGHVS, CDR2 FNYEAQ. The V and J ends lost 4 bases and 10 bases respectively, with 16 bases between them. This CDR3 has 14 amino acids. The CDR3 DNA sequence: TGTGCCAGCAGCTCCTCACAGGGCGCAGGAAAACTGTTTTTT. This sequence encodes CASSSSQGAGKLFF.

There are a few counts of this clone. The rearrangement joins TRBV30 to TRBJ1-4; 7 nucleotides line up with TRBD1. The length of the CDR3 is 13 residues. Trimming at V came to 6 bases and at J to 4 bases, leaving 5 bases not matched to a gene. Germline V gene lookup returns CDR1 GTSNPN and CDR2 SVGIG (reference sequence). The CDR3 spells CACRDSFNEKLFF. In DNA form, the CDR3 reads TGTGCCTGCCGGGACAGTTTTAATGAAAAACTGTTTTTT.

This clone turned up a few times. The J gene is TRBJ2-3, the V gene TRBV10-1, with TRBD1 matching 10 bases. V trimming: 4 bases; J trimming: 3 bases; junction bases outside the gene matches: 7. This CDR3 is 16 amino acids long. The germline V gene encodes CDR1 WNHNN and CDR2 SYGVQD (reference sequence). The DNA of the CDR3 is TGCGCCAGCAGTGTCGGGACAGGGGTTTGGACAGATACGCAGTATTTT. This translates into CASSVGTGVWTDTQYF.

This clone was found a few times. This rearrangement joins TRBV6-6 to TRBJ2-5; maybe TRBD1 (5 bases). The V gene lost 7 bases and the J gene lost 5 bases, with 14 bases spanning the gap. CDR1 MNHNY and CDR2 SVGAGI come from the germline V gene (reference sequence). The CDR3 covers 13 residues. The chain's CDR3 is CASTDPGIETQYF. The CDR3 DNA is TGTGCCAGCACCGACCCAGGGATCGAGACCCAGTACTTC.

V gene TRBV5-4 combines with J gene TRBJ2-1; 8 bases map to TRBD2. This CDR3 spans 15 amino acids. V trimming: 0 bases; J trimming: 7 bases; junction bases outside the gene matches: 6. Germline-derived CDR1 and CDR2 are SGHNT and YYREEE (reference sequence). CDR3 DNA: TGTGCCAGCAGCTTGGACTGGACTAGCCTTAATGAGCAGTTCTTC. This translates into CASSLDWTSLNEQFF.

V gene TRBV19 combines with J gene TRBJ2-7; TRBD1 is a possible D gene (6 bases). The germline CDR1 and CDR2 sequences are LNHDA and SQIVND (reference sequence). The CDR3 sequence is 14 residues long. Between the trimmed V and J ends, which lost 5 bases and 3 bases, there was a span of 14 bases. Written as DNA, the CDR3 is TGTGCCAGTAGTTCCTGGGGGCCGTACTACGAGCAGTACGTC. Amino acids: CASSSWGPYYEQYV.

The chain uses TRBV27 and TRBJ2-2, with D possibly TRBD1 on 5 matching bases. The germline V and J ends were trimmed by 8 bases and 5 bases, with 15 bases remaining between them. Germline V gives CDR1 MNHEY, CDR2 SMNVEV (reference sequence). CDR3 length: 14 amino acids. The CDR3 here is CASSRAGPTGELFF. In DNA form, the CDR3 reads TGTGCCAGCTCCCGGGCAGGGCCTACCGGGGAGCTGTTTTTT.

The CDR3 here is CSALPGGTDTQYF. The CDR3, as DNA: TGCAGCGCCCTCCCGGGGGGGACAGATACGCAGTATTTT. The chain carries TRBV29-1 and TRBJ2-3; TRBD2 agrees at 8 bases. The ends lost 7 bases at V and 3 bases at J; junction bases unmatched: 6. In germline, CDR1 is SQVTM, CDR2 ANQGSEA. The CDR3 has 13 residues.

This chain joins TRBV14 and TRBJ1-1, with 12 nucleotides matching TRBD1. The length of the CDR3 is 22 residues. The V gene's germline CDR1 is SGHDN and CDR2 FVKESK. With 3 bases clipped from V and 2 bases from J, the junction kept 22 bases outside the gene matches. CDR3 in amino acids: CASSQGDRGRDALTELNTEAFF. DNA for the CDR3: TGTGCCAGCAGCCAGGGGGACAGGGGGCGCGATGCTCTTACCGAACTAAACACTGAAGCTTTCTTT. Combining the CDR3 with reference TRBV14 and TRBJ1-1 gives the whole variable domain EAGVTQFPSHSVIEKGQTVTLRCDPISGHDNLYWYRRVMGKEIKFLLHFVKESKQDESGMPNNRFLAERTGGTYSTLKVQPAELEDSGVYFCASSQGDRGRDALTELNTEAFFGQGTRLTVV.

The chain has TRBV11-2 and TRBJ2-1; D is ambiguous. The CDR3 consists of 15 residues. Germline CDR1 is SGHAT and CDR2 is FQNNGV. V was trimmed by 2 bases and J by 4 bases, leaving 12 bases between them. As DNA, the CDR3 is TGTGCCAGCAGCTTAAGGATCAGAGAGTACAATGAGCAGTTCTTC. This translates into CASSLRIREYNEQFF.

The gene calls are TRBV4-1 and TRBJ2-1; D is ambiguous. The CDR3 totals 14 residues. CDR1 MGHRA and CDR2 YSYEKL come from the germline V gene. V was cut by 1 base and J by 6 bases, with 10 bases left in between. CDR3 bases: TGCGCCAGCAGCCAAGCTTGGGCCTTCAATGAGCAGTTCTTC. Protein sequence: CASSQAWAFNEQFF.

The chain combines TRBV21-1 with TRBJ2-7. TRBV21-1 is assigned pseudogene status. The CDR3 has 16 residues. The CDR3 protein is CASSKVGRTIAGEQYV. For the CDR3, the DNA is TGTGCCAGCAGCAAAGTGGGACGGACAATCGCTGGGGAGCAGTACGTC.

CDR3 region: CASSLAGGNFNQPQHF. The CDR3 DNA is TGTGCCAGCAGCTTGGCCGGGGGCAACTTCAATCAGCCCCAGCATTTT. V and J are TRBV5-5 and TRBJ1-5; D perhaps matches TRBD1 (6 bases). CDR3 length: 16 amino acids. From germline, CDR1 is SGHKS and CDR2 YYEKEE (reference sequence). V shed 0 bases and J shed 3 bases, with 13 bases lying between them.

The chain couples TRBV4-3 to TRBJ2-5; the D is unclear. This CDR3 is built from 16 residues. V shed 1 base and J shed 2 bases, with 14 bases lying between them. The V gene's germline CDR1 is LGHNA and CDR2 YSLEER. CDR3 sequence (DNA): TGCGCCAGCAGCCAAGGGGTTCCTGTTACTCAAGAGACCCAGTACTTC. It specifies CASSQGVPVTQETQYF.

This chain uses TRBV5-1 with TRBJ2-1, with 9 positions matching TRBD2. In germline, CDR1 is SGHRS, CDR2 YFSETQ. The J segment lost 8 bases and the V segment lost 3 bases, leaving 9 bases of the junction unmatched. This CDR3 is built from 15 residues. CDR3 region: CASSSLGSGSDEQFF. CDR3 in DNA: TGCGCCAGCAGCTCCCTGGGTAGCGGGAGCGATGAGCAGTTCTTC.

J is TRBJ2-7 and V is TRBV5-6; 9 positions match TRBD2. CDR1 is SGHDT, CDR2 YYEEEE, per germline. This CDR3 has 15 residues. J was trimmed by 3 bases and V by 0 bases; bases with no gene match: 4. The CDR3 bases are TGTGCCAGCAGCTTGGAATGGCGGGGGGGCTACGAGCAGTACTTC. Translation gives CASSLEWRGGYEQYF.